This T cell receptor (beta chain) was identified during a study of blood T cell repertoires in COVID-19. Study context: Whether acute or convalescent, the COVID-19 samples came from the United States, Italy and Spain. Nucleic acid was either cDNA or gDNA, and it came from T cells, B-cell-depleted T cells, or PBMCs.

The CDR3 consists of 11 residues. CDR1 is SGDLS, CDR2 YYNGEE, per germline. After removal of 4 bases from V and 13 bases from J, the junction contained 6 bases not matched to a gene. Assay used: immunoSEQ multiplex PCR; TCRdb lists only in-frame clones, some missing. The data contain 100,000 to 130,000 clones, almost 85% of them singletons. Sequenced: peripheral blood. The V and J genes are TRBV9 and TRBJ2-7, with TRBD1 matching 9 bases. This TCR was recovered from a human donor in a cohort sampled during active COVID-19. Here the CDR3 DNA reads TGTGCCAGCAGCTCCGGACAGGGGTTCTACTTC. Translation: CASSSGQGFYF.